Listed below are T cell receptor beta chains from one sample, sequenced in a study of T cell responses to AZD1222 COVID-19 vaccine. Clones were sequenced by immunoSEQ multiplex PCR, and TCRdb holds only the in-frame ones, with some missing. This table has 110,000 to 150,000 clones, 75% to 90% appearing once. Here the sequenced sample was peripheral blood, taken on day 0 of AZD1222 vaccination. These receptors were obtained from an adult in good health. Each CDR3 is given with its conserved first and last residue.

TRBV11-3,CASSIRGNTGELFF
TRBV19,CASSVDGTAYNQPQHF
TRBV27,CASSSERIGDEQFF
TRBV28,CASSLSPRWIDTQYF
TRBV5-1,CASSLGYGLANYGYTF
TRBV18,CASSPGIDTYEQYF
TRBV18,CASSVTSGGNEQYF
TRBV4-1,CASSQAGGQQYF
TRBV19,CASTGTPTDTQYF
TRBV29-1,CSGGNTDTQYF
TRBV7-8,CASSGEYGNSPLHF
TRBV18,CASSRNDRDGYTF
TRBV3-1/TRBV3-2,CASSQVSQIYGYTF
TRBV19,CASSFPRGPGNEQFF
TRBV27,CASSSLLTSGGPDTQYF
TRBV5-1,CASSLALGGAETQYF
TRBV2,CASSEEGLSYEQYF